Listed below are T cell receptor beta chains from one sample, sequenced in a study of cytomegalovirus exposure and HLA in healthy donors. TCRdb keeps only in-frame clones here, not all; method: immunoSEQ multiplex PCR. Altogether more than 65,000 clones are present, roughly 78% being singletons, with the ten largest covering roughly 2%. The sequencing sample was made of PBMCs. These receptors came from a man younger than 30 in good health and CMV-seronegative. Both conserved end residues are part of each CDR3. The D gene is left open where the match is weak. Some rows mark clone size as missing; the rest say once, few, many or name a class of expanded clone.

cdr3_nt	cdr3_aa	clone_size	v_call	j_call	d_call
TGTGCCAGCAGTGAATGGGGCTTGGAGGAGCAGTACTTC	CASSEWGLEEQYF	.	TRBV25-1	TRBJ2-7	.
TGTGCCAGCAGTTTCGCGGGGTCTCTCTACGAGCAGTACTTC	CASSFAGSLYEQYF	.	TRBV28	TRBJ2-7	.
TGTGCCAGCAGCTTAACAGCGGATTATGGCTACACCTTC	CASSLTADYGYTF	.	TRBV7-3	TRBJ1-2	.
TGTGCCAGCAGCGGGACAGGGGGCAATCAGCCCCAGCATTTT	CASSGTGGNQPQHF	few	TRBV2	TRBJ1-5	TRBD1
TGTGCCAGCAGTTTATATACGGGGGGGCCCACCGGGGAGCTGTTTTTT	CASSLYTGGPTGELFF	.	TRBV27	TRBJ2-2	TRBD2
TGTGCCAGCAGCTTCCTGGCAGGGGGCACCGGGGAGCTGTTTTTT	CASSFLAGGTGELFF	.	TRBV11-3	TRBJ2-2	TRBD1
TGTGCCAGCAGTTTAGTCACAGGGGCGCACGAGCAGTACTTC	CASSLVTGAHEQYF	.	TRBV27	TRBJ2-7	TRBD1
TGTGCCAGCAGCTTTAGGAACCTGGGACAGGGGGTCTATTACACTGAAGCTTTCTTT	CASSFRNLGQGVYYTEAFF	.	TRBV7-2	TRBJ1-1	TRBD1
TGTGCCAGCAGCCAAGACCCCGGGACAGGGGACTATGGCTACACCTTC	CASSQDPGTGDYGYTF	.	TRBV4-2	TRBJ1-2	TRBD1
TGTGCCAGTAGTCTATGGACTAGCGGGTCACCCTACGAGCAGTACTTC	CASSLWTSGSPYEQYF	.	TRBV19	TRBJ2-7	TRBD2
TGTGCCAGCAGCTCGGGGACAGGACCTTTCTTT	CASSSGTGPFF	few	TRBV6-5	TRBJ1-1	TRBD1
TGTGCCAGCTCACCAGGGGCAGGGTGGGACACTGAAGCTTTCTTT	CASSPGAGWDTEAFF	.	TRBV18	TRBJ1-1	.
TGCGCCAGCAGCCCCACTAGGACGGGGGTTCCCAACACCGGGGAGCTGTTTTTT	CASSPTRTGVPNTGELFF	.	TRBV4-1	TRBJ2-2	.
TGTGCCAGCACCGTTAAATGGGAGGGGTGCACAGATACGCAGTATTTT	CASTVKWEGCTDTQYF	once	TRBV21-1	TRBJ2-3	.
TGTGCCAGCAGCTTGGGACTAGCGAAACTATACGAGCAGTACTTC	CASSLGLAKLYEQYF	.	TRBV7-8	TRBJ2-7	TRBD2
TGTGCCAGCAGCCCTCGGACAGGCAATCAGCCCCAGCATTTT	CASSPRTGNQPQHF	.	TRBV5-8	TRBJ1-5	.
TGTGCCAGCAGTTCAACCCTGACAGGGGTCTACTATGGCTACACCTTC	CASSSTLTGVYYGYTF	.	TRBV28	TRBJ1-2	TRBD1
TGCGCCAGCAGCTCCGGGACAGGGGTATTGGCTTTCTTT	CASSSGTGVLAFF	few	TRBV5-1	TRBJ1-1	TRBD1
TGTGCCAGCAGCTTGGGTCAGACATATGGCTACACCTTC	CASSLGQTYGYTF	.	TRBV5-6	TRBJ1-2	.
TGTGCCAGCGCTCTAGCGGGAGCCTACGAGCAGTACTTC	CASALAGAYEQYF	.	TRBV7-2	TRBJ2-7	TRBD2
TGTGCCAGCAGCCCCGGGAGTTTGGAGACCCAGTACTTC	CASSPGSLETQYF	.	TRBV9	TRBJ2-5	.
TGTGCCAGCAGCTGGCAGGGGGGCAACTATGGCTACACCTTC	CASSWQGGNYGYTF	few	TRBV5-4	TRBJ1-2	TRBD1
TGTGCCAGCAGACGGAGCGGGGGGACAGATACGCAGTATTTT	CASRRSGGTDTQYF	.	TRBV27	TRBJ2-3	TRBD2
TGCGCCAGCAGCTTACTCAGGGACTTCAGCTCCTACGAGCAGTACTTC	CASSLLRDFSSYEQYF	.	TRBV5-1	TRBJ2-7	.
TGTGCCAGCAGCGTACTCCCGGGACAGCCTAAAGAGACCCAGTACTTC	CASSVLPGQPKETQYF	.	TRBV9	TRBJ2-5	TRBD1
TGTGCCAGTAGTATATCCGGGGGGAACCAAGAGACCCAGTACTTC	CASSISGGNQETQYF	.	TRBV19	TRBJ2-5	TRBD2
TGTGCCAGCAACCGGGGAACAGCCATGAACACTGAAGCTTTCTTT	CASNRGTAMNTEAFF	once	TRBV6-1	TRBJ1-1	.
TGTGCCAGCAGTTATCAGGGGGGGAACACTGAAGCTTTCTTT	CASSYQGGNTEAFF	.	TRBV6-6	TRBJ1-1	TRBD1
TGTGCCTGGAGTGCCCTTACAGGGAACACTGAAGCTTTCTTT	CAWSALTGNTEAFF	.	TRBV30	TRBJ1-1	.
TGTGCCAGCAGCTTTAGCCGGGATACGCAGTATTTT	CASSFSRDTQYF	.	TRBV7-2	TRBJ2-3	.
TGCGCCAGCAGCTTGGAGGGGACAGTGGGGTGGAATGAGCAGTTCTTC	CASSLEGTVGWNEQFF	.	TRBV5-1	TRBJ2-1	TRBD1
TGTGCCAGCAGCACATACCGGGATATTACCGGGGAGCTGTTTTTT	CASSTYRDITGELFF	.	TRBV7-9	TRBJ2-2	.
TGCGCCAGCAGCACCCACAGGGGCGATTTTAACTATGGCTACACCTTC	CASSTHRGDFNYGYTF	.	TRBV4-1	TRBJ1-2	TRBD1
TGCGCCAGCAGCCAGGCGACGGGGTCCTACGAGCAGTACTTC	CASSQATGSYEQYF	.	TRBV4-1	TRBJ2-7	.
TGTGCCAGGGTTATCGGTGGAAACACCATATATTTT	CARVIGGNTIYF	.	TRBV6-5	TRBJ1-3	.
TGTGCCAGCAGAAGGACTAGCGGCTACGAGCAGTACTTC	CASRRTSGYEQYF	.	TRBV7-3	TRBJ2-7	TRBD2
TGTGCCAGCAGCGCTAGTACCAGCTCCTACAATGAGCAGTTCTTC	CASSASTSSYNEQFF	.	TRBV7-9	TRBJ2-1	.
TGCGCCAGCACTCATCACTCAGAAGTGGGGACAGGGTTTCGGTACGAGCAGTACTTC	CASTHHSEVGTGFRYEQYF	.	TRBV23-1	TRBJ2-7	TRBD1
TGTGCCAGCAGTTACTTAGGGGGGGCCGGGGAGCTGTTTTTT	CASSYLGGAGELFF	.	TRBV6-5	TRBJ2-2	.
TGTGCCAGCAAAATAGGGACAGGGTTATTGAATGGCTACACCTTC	CASKIGTGLLNGYTF	.	TRBV2	TRBJ1-2	TRBD1
TGCGCCAGCAGCGGTTACCGGGACAGGGTGACTGAAGTAACAGATACGCAGTATTTT	CASSGYRDRVTEVTDTQYF	.	TRBV5-1	TRBJ2-3	TRBD1
TGTGCCAGCAGCATTAGCGGGGTCTATAGGGAGCAGTACTTC	CASSISGVYREQYF	.	TRBV5-6	TRBJ2-7	TRBD2